The clone carrying this T cell receptor beta chain was observed a few times. Each donor gave roughly 9.8 milliliters of peripheral blood. The V gene lost 0 bases and the J gene lost 3 bases, with 8 bases spanning the gap. The CDR3 length is 14 residues. CDR1 SGHKS and CDR2 YYEKEE come from the germline V gene (reference sequence). With a J-beta primer mix and a sample-barcoded 5' primer, a second PCR ran roughly 6 to 12 cycles. MiXCR, applied by TCRdb to the 5' RACE reads, yields one record per CDR3 protein. The data contain 1.5 million to 2 million distinct CDR3 sequences, roughly 49% of them singletons. The data are from a study of blood T cells in healthy people across ages.

This clonotype was obtained from a woman in her 40s in good health. The sequencing sample was made of blood. The chain carries TRBV5-5 and TRBJ2-3; either TRBD1 or TRBD2 may fit D (5 bases each). The CDR3 region has the DNA TGTGCCAGCAGCTTGGTCAGGGAGACAGATACGCAGTATTTT. Amino acids: CASSLVRETDTQYF.